The source of this TCR beta chain is a study of T cells in Graves' hyperthyroidism and ophthalmopathy. The V gene's germline CDR1 is DFQATT and CDR2 SNEGSKA (reference sequence). The CDR3 consists of 13 residues. Trimming removed 1 base at V and 8 bases at J, with 11 bases between. Researchers took RNA transcripts and amplified the TCR beta CDR3 regions from them. Researchers ran a first-round RT-PCR on the TCR CDR3 using the HTBI primer set. TCRdb re-called the multiplex PCR reads through MiXCR, storing one row per CDR3 protein. The sample records roughly 700,000 distinct CDR3 sequences, just over 35% being singletons. This clonotype was picked up a small number of times.

V usage is TRBV20-1 and J usage is TRBJ1-4, with unresolved D. Sequencing was done on a sample of blood. This sequence was found in a woman between 40 and 50 years old with Graves' hyperthyroidism. The CDR3 protein is CSARASIREKLFF. CDR3 DNA: TGCAGTGCTAGAGCATCCATCAGGGAAAAACTGTTTTTT.